What follows are 7 T cell receptor beta chains derived from one specimen sequenced in a study of memory CD4+ T cells and cytomegalovirus serostatus. Single viable CD3+CD4+CD8-CD45RO+ cells were sorted as the memory CD4+ T cells. Produced via immunoSEQ multiplex PCR; TCRdb's table is partial and in-frame only. The sample includes about 25,000 clones, more than 60% of them seen just once. Material: memory CD4+ T cells from blood. The receptors were sampled from an adult in good health and CMV-seronegative.

About this clone: An end of the junction differs from the germline gene, which may be a read error. This CDR3 is CASSLGASSTDTQYF. In DNA, the CDR3 is TGTGCTAGCAGCTTAGGTGCCTCAAGCACAGATACGCAGTATTTT. The chain has TRBV7-7 and TRBJ2-3; no reliable D call. CDR1 SSHAT and CDR2 FNYEAQ come from the germline V gene (reference sequence). The CDR3 spans 15 residues.

The V call is TRBV7-2, the J call TRBJ1-6, with TRBD1 identical over 9 bases. CDR1 SGHTA and CDR2 FQGNSA come from the germline V gene. The CDR3 is 15 amino acids. J lost 8 bases, V lost 4 bases, and 6 bases had no gene match. The CDR3 here is CASSSRTGDHSPLHF. In nucleotides, the CDR3 is TGTGCCAGCAGCTCTCGGACAGGGGATCATTCACCCCTCCACTTT.

The chain employs TRBV30 and TRBJ1-2; tentatively, D is TRBD1 (5 bases). Germline CDR1 is GTSNPN and CDR2 is SVGIG (reference sequence). The CDR3 contains 15 residues. Deletions cut 0 bases from V and 5 bases from J, with 16 bases between. In DNA, the CDR3 is TGTGCCTGGAGTGTACGGGGCAGGGTGGGATATGGCTACACCTTC. It codes for CAWSVRGRVGYGYTF.

J is TRBJ1-5 and V is TRBV7-2; no reliable D call. There are 18 residues in the CDR3. The germline gives CDR1 SGHTA, CDR2 FQGNSA. Trimming shortened V by 2 bases and J by 0 bases, and 17 bases separated the two germline ends. CDR3 nucleotide sequence: TGTGCCAGCAGCTTAAGGTTACGCGACGAATATAGCAATCAGCCCCAGCATTTT. Encoded protein: CASSLRLRDEYSNQPQHF.

This clone has just a few counts. The V gene is TRBV6-1, the J gene TRBJ1-3; D possibly corresponds to TRBD1 (6 bases). Germline V CDR1 and CDR2: MNHNS, SASEGT. The CDR3 spans 13 residues. Trimming took off 6 bases at V and 2 bases at J, with 8 bases between the two ends. The CDR3: CASREGAGNTIYF. CDR3 bases: TGTGCCAGCAGAGAGGGGGCTGGAAACACCATATATTTT.

The chain has TRBV7-2 and TRBJ1-2; D is possibly TRBD1 (6 bases). V was clipped by 5 bases and J by 1 base, with 23 bases between them. The germline CDR1 and CDR2 sequences are SGHTA and FQGNSA. The CDR3 totals 18 residues. CDR3 DNA sequence: TGTGCCAGCAGCCCCCGTCGCACAGGGAATACGATTAACTATGGCTACACCTTC. It encodes CASSPRRTGNTINYGYTF.

The chain is built from TRBV5-1 and TRBJ2-3; 15 positions match TRBD2. After removal of 5 bases from V and 6 bases from J, the junction contained 4 bases not matched to a gene. CDR1 SGHRS and CDR2 YFSETQ come from the germline V gene. The CDR3 contains 15 residues. The CDR3 coding sequence is TGCGCCAGCAGTCGGACTAGCGGGGGGGTGGATACGCAGTATTTT. It specifies CASSRTSGGVDTQYF.